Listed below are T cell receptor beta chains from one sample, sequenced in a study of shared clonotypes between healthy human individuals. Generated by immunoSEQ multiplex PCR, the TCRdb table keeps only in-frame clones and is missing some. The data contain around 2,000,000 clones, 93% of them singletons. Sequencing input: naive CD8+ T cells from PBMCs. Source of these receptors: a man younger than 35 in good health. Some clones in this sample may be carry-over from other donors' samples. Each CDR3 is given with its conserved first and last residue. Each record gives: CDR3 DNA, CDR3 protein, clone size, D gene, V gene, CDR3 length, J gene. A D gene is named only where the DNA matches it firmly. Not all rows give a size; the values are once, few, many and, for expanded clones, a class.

CDR3nt: TGTGCCAGCAGCCCGGACAAGCTCCAAGAGACCCAGTACTTC
CDR3aa: CASSPDKLQETQYF
abundance: .
d_gene: .
v_gene: TRBV11-2
len: 14
j_gene: TRBJ2-5

CDR3nt: TGTGCCAGCAGCTATGTAACTGGGGCAGGGGGCCCGAACACTGAAGCTTTCTTT
CDR3aa: CASSYVTGAGGPNTEAFF
abundance: .
d_gene: TRBD1
v_gene: TRBV7-9
len: 18
j_gene: TRBJ1-1

CDR3nt: TGTGCCAGCAGCGTACAGGGGCCCGGGGAGCTGTTTTTT
CDR3aa: CASSVQGPGELFF
abundance: .
d_gene: .
v_gene: TRBV9
len: 13
j_gene: TRBJ2-2

CDR3nt: TGTGCCAGCAGCGTCACAGCGGGAGGGCGGGAGACCCAGTACTTC
CDR3aa: CASSVTAGGRETQYF
abundance: .
d_gene: TRBD2
v_gene: TRBV9
len: 15
j_gene: TRBJ2-5

CDR3nt: TGCGCCAGCAGCCCCAGGGGCGGTCGGGAGCAGTTCTTC
CDR3aa: CASSPRGGREQFF
abundance: .
d_gene: .
v_gene: TRBV4-1
len: 13
j_gene: TRBJ2-1

CDR3nt: TGTGCCAGTAGTAACCCCGGGACGGACCTCCTGAACACTGAAGCTTTCTTT
CDR3aa: CASSNPGTDLLNTEAFF
abundance: .
d_gene: .
v_gene: TRBV19
len: 17
j_gene: TRBJ1-1

CDR3nt: TGTGCCAGCAGCCCAAGAGGGGGGAGAGGGCTTTTAGGTGAGCAGTTCTTC
CDR3aa: CASSPRGGRGLLGEQFF
abundance: .
d_gene: .
v_gene: TRBV7-2
len: 17
j_gene: TRBJ2-1

CDR3nt: TGTGCCAGCAGCTGGGAGAGAGGACGCCTCTCTGGGGCCAACGTCCTGACTTTC
CDR3aa: CASSWERGRLSGANVLTF
abundance: .
d_gene: .
v_gene: TRBV5-5
len: 18
j_gene: TRBJ2-6

CDR3nt: TGTGCCAGCAGCGCCGCCGGGAGCTCCTACGAGCAGTACTTC
CDR3aa: CASSAAGSSYEQYF
abundance: .
d_gene: .
v_gene: TRBV9
len: 14
j_gene: TRBJ2-7

CDR3nt: TGCAGCGTTCTCAGGGGGGCCTACGAGCAGTACTTC
CDR3aa: CSVLRGAYEQYF
abundance: .
d_gene: .
v_gene: TRBV29-1
len: 12
j_gene: TRBJ2-7

CDR3nt: TGTGCCAGCAGCTTAGGGGCAGGGAGCATTCAGTACTTC
CDR3aa: CASSLGAGSIQYF
abundance: .
d_gene: .
v_gene: TRBV7-9
len: 13
j_gene: TRBJ2-4

CDR3nt: TGTGCCAGTAGTAAGGACCCGGGATATACGCAGTATTTT
CDR3aa: CASSKDPGYTQYF
abundance: .
d_gene: .
v_gene: TRBV19
len: 13
j_gene: TRBJ2-3

CDR3nt: TGTGCCAGTAGTATCAAACTAGCGGGAAAAGAGACCCAGTACTTC
CDR3aa: CASSIKLAGKETQYF
abundance: .
d_gene: TRBD2
v_gene: TRBV19
len: 15
j_gene: TRBJ2-5

CDR3nt: TGTGCCTGGAGTGCCGCCGGGACAGACTACGAGCAGTACTTC
CDR3aa: CAWSAAGTDYEQYF
abundance: .
d_gene: TRBD1
v_gene: TRBV30
len: 14
j_gene: TRBJ2-7

CDR3nt: TGCGCCAGCAGCCCTCTGGCCGGCAGCGGACCCTACGAGCAGTACTTC
CDR3aa: CASSPLAGSGPYEQYF
abundance: .
d_gene: .
v_gene: TRBV4-3
len: 16
j_gene: TRBJ2-7

CDR3nt: TGTGCCATCAGTGAGCCGGACGGTTCCTACGAGCAGTACTTC
CDR3aa: CAISEPDGSYEQYF
abundance: .
d_gene: .
v_gene: TRBV10-3
len: 14
j_gene: TRBJ2-7

CDR3nt: TGCAGCGTTGAAAACGGGAGGGGGGTTTTCTATGGCTACACCTTC
CDR3aa: CSVENGRGVFYGYTF
abundance: once
d_gene: .
v_gene: TRBV29-1
len: 15
j_gene: TRBJ1-2

CDR3nt: TGCGCCAGCAGCTGGGGTCTATTTAGCACAGATACGCAGTATTTT
CDR3aa: CASSWGLFSTDTQYF
abundance: .
d_gene: .
v_gene: TRBV5-1
len: 15
j_gene: TRBJ2-3

CDR3nt: TGTGCCAGCAGCTTAGGCCCAGGGACGGGGAACACTGAAGCTTTCTTT
CDR3aa: CASSLGPGTGNTEAFF
abundance: .
d_gene: .
v_gene: TRBV11-2
len: 16
j_gene: TRBJ1-1

CDR3nt: TGCAGCGTGGACAACCCTAGCGGGGAAAACAATGAGCAGTTCTTC
CDR3aa: CSVDNPSGENNEQFF
abundance: once
d_gene: TRBD2
v_gene: TRBV29-1
len: 15
j_gene: TRBJ2-1

CDR3nt: TGTGCCAGCAGCGTAGCTACGGACTCTTCCTACGAGCAGTACTTC
CDR3aa: CASSVATDSSYEQYF
abundance: .
d_gene: .
v_gene: TRBV9
len: 15
j_gene: TRBJ2-7

CDR3nt: TGTGCCAGCAGCCCTGGGGGGGGCACCACCGGGGAGCTGTTTTTT
CDR3aa: CASSPGGGTTGELFF
abundance: .
d_gene: .
v_gene: TRBV7-3
len: 15
j_gene: TRBJ2-2

CDR3nt: TGCGCCAGCAGCCATCCGACAGGGGCCTCGGGGGGGGCCAACGTCCTGACTTTC
CDR3aa: CASSHPTGASGGANVLTF
abundance: .
d_gene: TRBD1
v_gene: TRBV4-1
len: 18
j_gene: TRBJ2-6

CDR3nt: TGTGCCAGCAGTGAGAACAGCATACTACCCTACAATGAGCAGTTCTTC
CDR3aa: CASSENSILPYNEQFF
abundance: .
d_gene: .
v_gene: TRBV6-4
len: 16
j_gene: TRBJ2-1

CDR3nt: TGTGCCAGCAGCTTCCCCGTATCTGGCCAGTCCTACAATGAGCAGTTCTTC
CDR3aa: CASSFPVSGQSYNEQFF
abundance: .
d_gene: .
v_gene: TRBV7-2
len: 17
j_gene: TRBJ2-1

CDR3nt: TGTGCCAGCAGTTCCACCTTAGGCCCCGATTACCTTTTAAATGAGCAGTTCTTC
CDR3aa: CASSSTLGPDYLLNEQFF
abundance: .
d_gene: .
v_gene: TRBV28
len: 18
j_gene: TRBJ2-1

CDR3nt: TGTGCCAGCAGCGGGGGGTATAGCAATCAGCCCCAGCATTTT
CDR3aa: CASSGGYSNQPQHF
abundance: few
d_gene: .
v_gene: TRBV9
len: 14
j_gene: TRBJ1-5

CDR3nt: TGCGCCAGCAGCCAAGAGTTGGAGGTTTTGGGCTATGGCTACACCTTC
CDR3aa: CASSQELEVLGYGYTF
abundance: .
d_gene: .
v_gene: TRBV4-3
len: 16
j_gene: TRBJ1-2

CDR3nt: TGTGCCAGCAAGCAGGGCGGGGGTTACGAGCAGTACTTC
CDR3aa: CASKQGGGYEQYF
abundance: .
d_gene: TRBD2
v_gene: TRBV2
len: 13
j_gene: TRBJ2-7

CDR3nt: TGCAGCGTTTTAGGCGAAATAGATACGCAGTATTTT
CDR3aa: CSVLGEIDTQYF
abundance: .
d_gene: .
v_gene: TRBV29-1
len: 12
j_gene: TRBJ2-3

CDR3nt: TGTGCCAGCAGCTTAGGGGCTAGCGGGACAGATGAGCAGTTCTTC
CDR3aa: CASSLGASGTDEQFF
abundance: .
d_gene: TRBD2
v_gene: TRBV13
len: 15
j_gene: TRBJ2-1

CDR3nt: TGCGCCAGCAGCCAAGATCCGGTCAGGCAGGGTAATGAAAAACTGTTTTTT
CDR3aa: CASSQDPVRQGNEKLFF
abundance: .
d_gene: .
v_gene: TRBV4-1
len: 17
j_gene: TRBJ1-4

CDR3nt: TGTGCCAGCAGCTTCCGAGAGAATTCCGGTACTAGCGGGAGCAATGAGCAGTTCTTC
CDR3aa: CASSFRENSGTSGSNEQFF
abundance: .
d_gene: TRBD2
v_gene: TRBV11-3
len: 19
j_gene: TRBJ2-1

CDR3nt: TGTGCCAGCAGCTTGAACACCGGGGAGCTGTTTTTT
CDR3aa: CASSLNTGELFF
abundance: .
d_gene: .
v_gene: TRBV27
len: 12
j_gene: TRBJ2-2

CDR3nt: TGTGCCAGCAGTGATCCCGGGACCCGGGGCACCGGGGAGCTGTTTTTT
CDR3aa: CASSDPGTRGTGELFF
abundance: .
d_gene: .
v_gene: TRBV6-1
len: 16
j_gene: TRBJ2-2

CDR3nt: TGTGCCAGCTCACCCCGCCCACCGGGACAGGGCACAGATACGCAGTATTTT
CDR3aa: CASSPRPPGQGTDTQYF
abundance: .
d_gene: TRBD1
v_gene: TRBV18
len: 17
j_gene: TRBJ2-3

CDR3nt: TGTGCCAGCAGCCCTGGGGGCGGGAGACGGGAAAATGAGCAGTTCTTC
CDR3aa: CASSPGGGRRENEQFF
abundance: .
d_gene: .
v_gene: TRBV7-8
len: 16
j_gene: TRBJ2-1

CDR3nt: TGTGCCAGCAGCCCTGAGATCGGAGTTGGGTACGAGCAGTACTTC
CDR3aa: CASSPEIGVGYEQYF
abundance: few
d_gene: .
v_gene: TRBV7-7
len: 15
j_gene: TRBJ2-7

CDR3nt: TGTGCCAGTAGTATAACTCTCTCCTACGAGCAGTACTTC
CDR3aa: CASSITLSYEQYF
abundance: .
d_gene: .
v_gene: TRBV19
len: 13
j_gene: TRBJ2-7

CDR3nt: TGTGCCAGCAAGGGCCTAACCCCGGGTCACTTCTACGAGCAGTACTTC
CDR3aa: CASKGLTPGHFYEQYF
abundance: .
d_gene: .
v_gene: TRBV27
len: 16
j_gene: TRBJ2-7

CDR3nt: TGTGCCAGCGCAACGACAGGGGCCCCTATCTATGGCTACACCTTC
CDR3aa: CASATTGAPIYGYTF
abundance: once
d_gene: TRBD1
v_gene: TRBV27
len: 15
j_gene: TRBJ1-2

CDR3nt: TGTGCCAGTAGTATTGGGACGGTCGAAGCTTTCTTT
CDR3aa: CASSIGTVEAFF
abundance: .
d_gene: .
v_gene: TRBV19
len: 12
j_gene: TRBJ1-1

CDR3nt: TGTGCCAGCAGCACCAGGACAGGGGGCTGGAAAGAGCAGTACTTC
CDR3aa: CASSTRTGGWKEQYF
abundance: .
d_gene: TRBD1
v_gene: TRBV7-8
len: 15
j_gene: TRBJ2-5

CDR3nt: TGCGCCAGCAGCTTCGGGAACACTGAAGCTTTCTTT
CDR3aa: CASSFGNTEAFF
abundance: .
d_gene: .
v_gene: TRBV5-1
len: 12
j_gene: TRBJ1-1

CDR3nt: TGTGCCAGCAGCCCAGCGGGAGCGAACGGGGAGCTGTTTTTT
CDR3aa: CASSPAGANGELFF
abundance: .
d_gene: TRBD2
v_gene: TRBV28
len: 14
j_gene: TRBJ2-2